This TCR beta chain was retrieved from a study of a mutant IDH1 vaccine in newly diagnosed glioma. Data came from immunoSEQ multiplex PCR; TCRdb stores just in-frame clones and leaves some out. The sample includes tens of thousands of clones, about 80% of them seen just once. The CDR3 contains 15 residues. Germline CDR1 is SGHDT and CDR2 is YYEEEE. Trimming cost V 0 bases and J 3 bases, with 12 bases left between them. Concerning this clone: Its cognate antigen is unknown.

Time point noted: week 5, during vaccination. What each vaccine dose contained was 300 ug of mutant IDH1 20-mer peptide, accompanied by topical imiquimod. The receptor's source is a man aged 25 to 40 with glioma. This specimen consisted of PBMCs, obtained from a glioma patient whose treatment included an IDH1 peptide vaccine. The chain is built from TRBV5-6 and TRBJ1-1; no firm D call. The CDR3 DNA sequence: TGTGCCAGCAGCTTGGTTCACCTGAGGGACACTGAAGCTTTCTTT. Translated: CASSLVHLRDTEAFF.